This T cell receptor beta chain was sequenced for a study of neurological immune-mediated disorders. The study's findings and limits: HTLV-1-associated myelopathy showed the most TCR clonal expansion; multiple sclerosis the least, below healthy controls.

The cells used in sorted libraries, CD4+ or CD8+ T cells, numbered some 1 million. TCRdb reanalysed the 5' RACE reads using MiXCR and keeps one entry per CDR3 protein. Among some 28,000 distinct CDR3 sequences, around a quarter were seen once, and the ten largest hold 25% to 30%. This clonotype was recorded at least ten times. The target antigen is unknown. This clonotype originated in a man aged 45 to 65 with HTLV-1-associated myelopathy (HAM/TSP). Material: CD4+ T cells from blood.

The CDR3 DNA follows: TGTGCCAGCAGTCCTCCAGGGAACACTGAAGCTTTCTTT. It translates to CASSPPGNTEAFF. The chain is built from TRBV25-1 and TRBJ1-1, with D unclear. V gave up 5 bases and J gave up 1 base, with 8 bases separating them. CDR1 and CDR2 (germline): MGHDK, SYGVNS. The CDR3 runs 13 residues.